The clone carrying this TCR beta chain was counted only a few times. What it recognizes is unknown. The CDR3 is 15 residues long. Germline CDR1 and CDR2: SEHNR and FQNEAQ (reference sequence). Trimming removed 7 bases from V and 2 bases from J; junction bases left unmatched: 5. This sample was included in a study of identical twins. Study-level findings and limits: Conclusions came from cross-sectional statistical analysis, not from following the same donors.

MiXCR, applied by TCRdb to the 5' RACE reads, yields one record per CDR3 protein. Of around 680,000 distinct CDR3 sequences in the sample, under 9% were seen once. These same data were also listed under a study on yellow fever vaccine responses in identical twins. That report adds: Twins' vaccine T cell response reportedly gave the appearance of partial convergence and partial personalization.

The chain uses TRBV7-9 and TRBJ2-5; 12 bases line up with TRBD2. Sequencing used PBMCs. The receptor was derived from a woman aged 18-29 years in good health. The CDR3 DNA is TGTGCCAGCACCCCCCTAGCGGGGGGGCAAGAGACCCAGTACTTC. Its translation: CASTPLAGGQETQYF.